Sequencing of this TCR beta chain was carried out in a study of technical replicates of blood from several donors listed by TCRdb under 2017. CDR1 and CDR2, per the germline V gene, are SGHRS and YFSETQ. Trimming at the junction amounts to 0 bases on V and 2 bases on J, and the germline ends lie 12 bases apart. Taken from cysteine to phenylalanine, the CDR3 has 15 residues. Only the CDR3 portion is preserved as DNA: 45 bases, with reading frame beginning at the first base. About this clone itself: Its antigen remains unidentified. Base quality data are lacking; no much larger clone is found one base away.

The library was made by the immunoSEQ multiplex PCR assay. Not all clones reach the TCRdb copy of this immuneACCESS table, which keeps in-frame sequences only. Checked studies attribute under half of the gap to unresolved V genes and leave the rest unexplained. For this sample there are 65,000 to 85,000 clones; 85% to 95% appear just once. Approximately 0.4% of the sample rests with the top ten. The sequenced sample was T cells isolated from PBMCs. The source of this sequence is a human donor in good health. This chain is built from TRBV5-1 and TRBJ2-7; the D gene remains uncertain. The sequenced DNA is TGCGCCAGCAGCTTGGGAACAGCAGTCACCTACGAGCAGTACTTC. Protein translation: CASSLGTAVTYEQYF.